One T cell receptor beta chain is described in this entry. The data are from a study of blood T cell repertoires in COVID-19. Study details: Samples came from the United States, Italy and Spain, spanning acute and convalescent COVID-19. Sources were T cells, B-cell-depleted T cells, or PBMCs; the material itself was cDNA or gDNA.

In the original analysis: Estimation of nucleated cell counts relied on the amplification of reference gene primers. The method was immunoSEQ multiplex PCR; TCRdb's version includes in-frame clones alone and lacks a portion of them. That table gives V, J and clone size, and the DNA gave D and trimming. The sample has roughly 74,000 clones, roughly 81% seen once. Germline V gene data show CDR1 as LNHDA and CDR2 as SQIVND (reference sequence). Trimming at V came to 6 bases and at J to 8 bases, leaving 8 bases not matched to a gene. The CDR3 is 14 amino acids. The rearrangement joins TRBV19 to TRBJ1-4; 8 bases map to TRBD1. The sequenced material came from peripheral blood. The receptor's source is a man in his 70s with acute or convalescent COVID-19. The CDR3 is CASRDRVGLEKLFF. CDR3 bases: TGTGCCAGTAGGGACAGGGTTGGATTGGAAAAACTGTTTTTT.